The rows below give T cell receptor beta chains drawn from one sample of a study of T cell responses to AZD1222 COVID-19 vaccine. The table came from immunoSEQ multiplex PCR; TCRdb's copy has only in-frame clones and leaves some out. The table shows approximately 84,000 clones, with approximately 92% occurring only once. This material consisted of peripheral blood, taken on day 0 of AZD1222 vaccination. Receptor source: an adult in good health. Both conserved end residues are part of each CDR3. The order of the fields is D gene, clone size, CDR3 length, V gene, J gene, CDR3 DNA, CDR3 protein. A D gene is named only where the DNA matches it firmly. The listing skips clone size in some rows; elsewhere it reads once, few, many or a size class.

-,-,14,TRBV13,TRBJ2-7,TGTGCCAGCAGCTTCCGGGACTCCTCCTACGAGCAGTACTTC,CASSFRDSSYEQYF
TRBD2,-,15,TRBV2,TRBJ2-5,TGTGCCAGCACAGGCCTCACGGGAGGCCAAGAGACCCAGTACTTC,CASTGLTGGQETQYF
-,few,12,TRBV7-2,TRBJ2-7,TGTGCCAGCAGCCCCCGGACCCCCGAGCAGTACTTC,CASSPRTPEQYF
-,-,16,TRBV28,TRBJ2-7,TGTGCCAGCAGTTCAGGACAGGAGGGGCACCTTTACGAGCAGTACTTC,CASSSGQEGHLYEQYF
-,-,12,TRBV5-1,TRBJ1-2,TGCGCCAGCAGCTTGGCAGGGCATGGCTACACCTTC,CASSLAGHGYTF
-,-,15,TRBV9,TRBJ1-1,TGTGCCAGCAGCCCTCGCCCGACACCGAACACTGAAGCTTTCTTT,CASSPRPTPNTEAFF
TRBD2,-,12,TRBV5-1,TRBJ2-5,TGCGCCAGCAGCTGGGGGGGAGAGACCCAGTACTTC,CASSWGGETQYF
-,-,15,TRBV7-2,TRBJ2-1,TGTGCCAGCAGCTTAATGGGCGGGATAGGCGATGAGCAGTTCTTC,CASSLMGGIGDEQFF
-,-,13,TRBV19,TRBJ2-7,TGTGCCAGTAGTGCCGGATCCTCCTACGAGCAGTACTTC,CASSAGSSYEQYF
-,-,12,TRBV14,TRBJ1-2,TGTGCCAGCAGCTCAGGGAACTATGGCTACACCTTC,CASSSGNYGYTF
TRBD1,-,13,TRBV11-2,TRBJ2-5,TGTGCCAGCAGCCGGATGGACAGGGAGACCCAGTACTTC,CASSRMDRETQYF
TRBD1,-,14,TRBV28,TRBJ1-1,TGTGCCAGCAGCACCGACGGGACAGGGGATAAAGCTTTCTTT,CASSTDGTGDKAFF
-,-,15,TRBV9,TRBJ2-6,TGTGCCAGCAGCGTAGCCGGGTCTGGGGCCAACGTCCTGACTTTC,CASSVAGSGANVLTF
TRBD1,-,14,TRBV19,TRBJ1-5,TGTGCCAGTATACGGGACAGGGCCAATCAGCCCCAGCATTTT,CASIRDRANQPQHF
-,-,15,TRBV11-2,TRBJ2-7,TGTGCCAGCAGACCGTGGCAGGGTGGCTCCTACGAGCAGTACTTC,CASRPWQGGSYEQYF
-,-,13,TRBV20-1,TRBJ1-1,TGCAGTGCTAGTCGCCCTCTGGACACTGAAGCTTTCTTT,CSASRPLDTEAFF
-,-,13,TRBV19,TRBJ1-4,TGTGCCAGTAGGGCGGCCGATAATGAAAAACTGTTTTTT,CASRAADNEKLFF
TRBD1,-,16,TRBV18,TRBJ1-5,TGTGCCAGCTCACCCATGGGGACAGGGAACGGTCAGCCCCAGCATTTT,CASSPMGTGNGQPQHF
-,-,14,TRBV28,TRBJ1-6,TGTGCCAGCAGTGTAACAGGATTTAATTCACCCCTCCACTTT,CASSVTGFNSPLHF
TRBD2,-,14,TRBV28,TRBJ2-7,TGTGCCACCCTCGGCAGCGGGAGGGCCTCAGGGCAGTACTTC,CATLGSGRASGQYF
-,-,12,TRBV10-3,TRBJ1-5,TGTGCCATCAGTGGGGACTTCCAGCCCCAGCATTTT,CAISGDFQPQHF
TRBD1,-,16,TRBV10-1,TRBJ2-1,TGCGCCAGCAGCGGGACAGGGGAAGAGTCCTACAATGAGCAGTTCTTC,CASSGTGEESYNEQFF
TRBD1,-,15,TRBV15,TRBJ1-5,TGTGCCACCAGCAGAGAGAGACAGGGGGCCCAGCCCCAGCATTTT,CATSRERQGAQPQHF
TRBD1,-,15,TRBV18,TRBJ2-7,TGTGCCAGCTCAAGAGGGACAGGGGATAATTACGAGCAGTACTTC,CASSRGTGDNYEQYF
TRBD1,-,15,TRBV19,TRBJ2-2,TGTGCCAGTAGTATGCCCAGGACAGGGATCGGGGAGCTGTTTTTT,CASSMPRTGIGELFF
TRBD1,once,12,TRBV9,TRBJ1-2,TGTGCCAGCAGTGACAGGGTCTATGGCTACACCTTC,CASSDRVYGYTF
-,-,17,TRBV11-2,TRBJ2-3,TGTGCCAGCAGCTTAGATCTGGGGGGCGCTGGCACAGATACGCAGTATTTT,CASSLDLGGAGTDTQYF
-,-,16,TRBV10-1,TRBJ1-5,TGCGCCAGCAGTGAGTCGAGTCAGAAGGGGAATCAGCCCCAGCATTTT,CASSESSQKGNQPQHF
-,-,11,TRBV2,TRBJ2-3,TGTGCCAGCAGTGAAGAGGATACGCAGTATTTT,CASSEEDTQYF
-,-,13,TRBV7-6,TRBJ2-3,TGTGCCAGCAGCCCCAGGGTCACAGATACGCAGTATTTT,CASSPRVTDTQYF
-,-,16,TRBV4-1,TRBJ2-2,TGCGCCAGCAGCCAACCCAGGGGTAAGGACACCGGGGAGCTGTTTTTT,CASSQPRGKDTGELFF
-,once,16,TRBV4-1,TRBJ1-2,TGCGCCAGCAGCCAGGGACGCGGAGGAGCTAACTATGGCTACACCTTC,CASSQGRGGANYGYTF
TRBD1,few,15,TRBV11-2,TRBJ1-4,TGTGCCAGCAGCTTTTTACAGGGGAAGGATGAAAAACTGTTTTTT,CASSFLQGKDEKLFF
-,-,12,TRBV18,TRBJ2-7,TGTGCCAGCTCACCAAACAGATACGAGCAGTACTTC,CASSPNRYEQYF
-,-,11,TRBV29-1,TRBJ1-1,TGCAGCGGTTCATTTGACACTGAAGCTTTCTTT,CSGSFDTEAFF
-,once,13,TRBV19,TRBJ2-3,TGTGCCAGTAGTTATGGATACACAGATACGCAGTATTTT,CASSYGYTDTQYF
TRBD1,-,15,TRBV7-9,TRBJ2-7,TGTGCCAGCAGCCGGGACAGGGCCCAGGGATTCGAGCAGTACTTC,CASSRDRAQGFEQYF
TRBD1,-,15,TRBV27,TRBJ1-2,TGTGCCAGCAGTTTCCGGACAGGGGGCTTAGATGGCTACACCTTC,CASSFRTGGLDGYTF
TRBD2,-,17,TRBV28,TRBJ2-2,TGTGCCAGCAGTTTACTTTCTATAGCGGGACACACCGGGGAGCTGTTTTTT,CASSLLSIAGHTGELFF
-,-,15,TRBV6-5,TRBJ1-6,TGTGCCAGCAGTTACTCGAGTCAGGGAAATTCACCCCTCCACTTT,CASSYSSQGNSPLHF
-,-,11,TRBV6-5,TRBJ2-7,TGTGCCAGCAGGGCGATTTACGAGCAGTACTTC,CASRAIYEQYF
-,-,14,TRBV6-1,TRBJ1-1,TGTGCCAGCAGTTCCTTGTGGCGGAACACTGAAGCTTTCTTT,CASSSLWRNTEAFF
-,-,14,TRBV18,TRBJ2-1,TGTGCCAGCTCCCGAGTGTCGGGGTATAATGAGCAGTTCTTC,CASSRVSGYNEQFF
-,few,11,TRBV7-6,TRBJ2-7,TGTGCCAGCAGCACAGGGCACGAGCAGTACTTC,CASSTGHEQYF
-,-,12,TRBV6-1,TRBJ2-2,TGTGCCAGCAGTGAAGATCCGGGGGAGCTGTTTTTT,CASSEDPGELFF
-,-,16,TRBV5-4,TRBJ1-2,TGTGCCAGCAGCTTCCTTGACAGAACCGTCGGGGATGGCTACACCTTC,CASSFLDRTVGDGYTF
-,-,15,TRBV6-5,TRBJ2-2,TGTGCCAGCAGTTACGGGGGGGCGTTAACCGGGGAGCTGTTTTTT,CASSYGGALTGELFF
-,-,14,TRBV4-1,TRBJ2-7,TGCGCCAGCAGCCAACCCCGACTTTCCTACGAGCAGTACTTC,CASSQPRLSYEQYF
-,-,11,TRBV20-1,TRBJ1-1,TGCAGTGCCCCCTCCGAGAGGGAAGCTTTCTTT,CSAPSEREAFF
-,-,13,TRBV7-6,TRBJ2-7,TGTGCCAGCAGCGCCATGGACGGCTACGAGCAGTACTTC,CASSAMDGYEQYF
-,-,17,TRBV5-4,TRBJ2-6,TGTGCCAGCAGCTTACCTGGGACCCCCTCTGGGGCCAACGTCCTGACTTTC,CASSLPGTPSGANVLTF
TRBD2,-,13,TRBV24-1,TRBJ2-3,TGTGCCACCCTAGCGGGGGGTACAGATACGCAGTATTTT,CATLAGGTDTQYF
-,-,14,TRBV30,TRBJ1-2,TGTGCCTGGAGGGCGAAGGGGTCAAACTATGGCTACACCTTC,CAWRAKGSNYGYTF
-,-,14,TRBV7-9,TRBJ2-7,TGTGCCAGCAGCTCCCCCGATCGGGCGTTCGAGCAGTACTTC,CASSSPDRAFEQYF